This T cell receptor beta chain was found in a study of T cell changes during pregnancy in multiple sclerosis. The method was immunoSEQ multiplex PCR; TCRdb's version includes in-frame clones alone and lacks a portion of them. The table records about 51,000 clones, 93% of them present only once. The V and J ends lost 0 bases and 3 bases, in that order; junction bases with no gene match: 3. The CDR3 spans 15 residues. From germline, CDR1 is SGDLS and CDR2 YYNGEE. This clone occurred once. Specimen: peripheral blood, collected in the second trimester of pregnancy. The chain couples TRBV9 to TRBJ2-3; 8 nucleotides align to TRBD1. The receptor's source is a female donor with multiple sclerosis, enrolled in a pregnancy study. CDR3 DNA sequence: TGTGCCAGCAGCGTAGATTACAGGGGGACAGATACGCAGTATTTT. Translation: CASSVDYRGTDTQYF.